This T cell receptor (beta chain) emerged from a study of T cell repertoires in cytomegalovirus infection. The overall study: The study used recently identified HLA-C-restricted and well-studied HLA-B-restricted CMV epitopes. CMV infection together with matching HLA type was indicated by public TCR beta signatures. Study outcomes and limitations: The ex vivo response showed dominance by HLA-C-restricted CMV-specific TCR beta clonotypes. Identification of carriers of CMV plus the relevant HLA was performed using cumulative public TCR beta family frequency.

The CDR3 is made up of 14 amino acids. The ends were cut back, 5 bases at V and 5 bases at J, with 15 bases in the middle. Germline values: CDR1 SGHVS, CDR2 FNYEAQ. TCRdb re-analysed the reads in MiXCR, keeping a single row per CDR3 protein. The data contain roughly 200,000 distinct CDR3 sequences, 35% to 45% of them singletons. This clonotype has just a few counts. Its antigen is unknown. The sample in question was CD8+ T cells from cultured PBMCs, obtained from culture after CMV antigen stimulation. The chain uses TRBV7-6 and TRBJ2-5; perhaps TRBD2 as D (5 bases). The sequence was obtained from a human donor in good health (CMV status not recorded). Some clones in this sample may be carry-over from other donors' samples. CDR3 bases: TGTGCCAGCAGCCTCCCCCGGACTCCGGAGACCCAGTACTTC. It yields the protein CASSLPRTPETQYF.